The entry that follows covers one TCR beta chain sequence. This clone was counted once. Its antigen target is currently unknown. The record has no base qualities; no much larger clone is one base away. TCRbeta CDR3 regions were amplified from genomic DNA by means of the immunoSEQ Assay, a bias-controlled multiplex PCR. The paper's data handling went like this. The number of nucleated cells in each sample was estimated from the amplification of reference gene primers within the assay. To quantify the absolute abundance of each unique TCRbeta CDR3 rearrangement, sequence reads were collapsed and filtered. For each sample, productive Simpson clonality was calculated as the square root of Simpson's diversity index over productive rearrangements. TCRdb carries this immuneACCESS record with in-frame sequences only. Its versions omit some clonotypes, under half of them owing to an unresolved V gene in the studies checked, with the rest unexplained. The V and J calls and clone size are taken from that table; D and trimming were inferred from the DNA. This sample holds roughly 67,000 clones; less than 90% were observed only once. The top ten hold approximately 8.8% of the sample.

From the germline V gene, CDR1 is SGHTA and CDR2 is FQGNSA. CDR3 length: 16 amino acids, cysteine to phenylalanine. Only the CDR3 DNA stays, 48 bases, in frame from base 1. V lost 1 base and J lost 7 bases; the stretch between them is 19 bases long. The collaborating institutions used their own protocols to collect whole blood in K2EDTA tubes. For TCRbeta analysis, collaborator samples were shipped as frozen whole blood, as isolated PBMCs, or as DNA extracted from either sample type. This sample stems from a study of blood T cell repertoires in COVID-19 (TCRdb year 2020). The study in broad terms: Collaborator samples came from the United States, Italy and Spain and covered acute and convalescent phases of COVID-19. The material from the prospective study consisted of cDNA or gDNA derived from T cells, B-cell-depleted T cells, or PBMCs. Deeply sampled blood TCRbeta repertoires from subjects exposed to, actively infected with, or recovered from COVID-19 were included in the dataset. The repertoires were made available in a free public database intended to serve as a resource for research on the immune response to SARS-CoV-2. The samples were drawn from two sources: the first 160 participants of the ongoing ImmuneRACE study, and some 1,300 subjects contributed by 6 global collaborators. The sample metadata nearly always contained a de-identified subject ID, COVID-19 status, age in years and sex. HLA class I and class II types, where available, came from metadata supplied by the sample provider rather than from assay-based typing. The investigation overall reported the following: How much clinical and demographic metadata was included differed by source and by participant, and the metadata was provided uncurated.

Sequenced input: peripheral blood. The chain employs TRBV7-2 and TRBJ1-2, with no confidently assigned D gene. The TCR comes from a man aged 45-65 years with active COVID-19. The DNA reads as follows: TGTGCCAGCAGCTTAGAGTCGGGGTTCGGTAGGTTTGGCTACACCTTC. Translation gives CASSLESGFGRFGYTF.